A selection of T cell receptor beta chains follows, all from one sample in a study of lymphopenia after photon versus proton radiotherapy. Sequencing was performed with immunoSEQ multiplex PCR; in TCRdb, only in-frame clones are kept and a portion is missing. This sample has fewer than 25,000 clones, with about 80% found just once. The source material was peripheral blood, sampled from a patient treated with photon-based radiotherapy. All receptors derive from a man in his forties with gastric cancer. The CDR3 runs from the conserved cysteine through the conserved F or W. The D gene is left open where the match is weak. A clone size is listed for some rows: how often the clone was seen (once, few, many), or a class if it is expanded.

>TRBJ1-1|-|TRBV2|TRBD1
TGTGCCAGCAGCGCCGACAGGGAGACTGAAGCTTTCTTT
CASSADRETEAFF
>TRBJ1-3|-|TRBV28|-
TGTGCCAGCAGTTCCCCTCCCTCTGGAAACACCATATATTTT
CASSSPPSGNTIYF
>TRBJ2-1|-|TRBV27|TRBD2
TGTGCCAGCAGTTTATCGGGAGGTAGCGGGGGGCCGCAGTTCTTC
CASSLSGGSGGPQFF
>TRBJ2-2|-|TRBV5-1|-
TGCGCCAGCAGCCCGATACTTTCAGGGGATGGTACCGGGGAGCTGTTTTTT
CASSPILSGDGTGELFF
>TRBJ1-4|-|TRBV19|-
TGTGCCAGTAGTATCCTCCCGGGGCGATTTACAACTAATGAAAAACTGTTTTTT
CASSILPGRFTTNEKLFF
>TRBJ2-7|-|TRBV4-1|-
TGCGCCAGCAGCCAAGAGACAGCTATAAGGCAGTACTTC
CASSQETAIRQYF
>TRBJ2-3|-|TRBV7-2|-
TGTGCCAGCAGCCTTAGGTGGGGGGCAGATACGCAGTATTTT
CASSLRWGADTQYF
>TRBJ1-5|-|TRBV27|-
TGTGCCAGCAGTCTGGTCGATAGCAATCAGCCCCAGCATTTT
CASSLVDSNQPQHF
>TRBJ2-5|-|TRBV4-1|TRBD2
TGCGCCAGCAGCCAAGTACACGGAGGCGGGGGTGACCAGTACTTC
CASSQVHGGGGDQYF
>TRBJ1-5|-|TRBV6-1|TRBD1
TGTGCCAGCAGATACAGGGGGAATCAGCCCCAGCATTTT
CASRYRGNQPQHF
>TRBJ1-4|-|TRBV5-6|TRBD1
TGTGCCAGCAGCTTCGGGACAGGGCTTAATGAAAAACTGTTTTTT
CASSFGTGLNEKLFF
>TRBJ2-5|-|TRBV7-6|TRBD1
TGTGCCAGCAGCAGGGACAGGGTGGGAGAGACCCAGTACTTC
CASSRDRVGETQYF
>TRBJ1-6|-|TRBV18|-
TGTGCCAGCTCACCATCCGCAGGCTCTAATTCACCCCTCCACTTT
CASSPSAGSNSPLHF
>TRBJ1-1|-|TRBV6-6|-
TGTGCCAGCAGAACCCCGGAGCTGAACACTGAAGCTTTCTTT
CASRTPELNTEAFF
>TRBJ2-1|-|TRBV29-1|TRBD1
TGCAGCTTCGGACAGGGGAATGAGCAGTTCTTC
CSFGQGNEQFF
>TRBJ2-1|once|TRBV6-1|-
TGTGCCAGCATTCCGGGACTCCATCGGGATGAGCAGTTCTTC
CASIPGLHRDEQFF
>TRBJ2-7|-|TRBV5-4|TRBD1
TGTGCCAGCAGCTTACCGGGACAGGCCACCTACGAGCAGTACTTC
CASSLPGQATYEQYF
>TRBJ1-6|-|TRBV30|-
TGTGCCTGGGGACCCTCGTACTCACCCCTCCACTTT
CAWGPSYSPLHF
>TRBJ2-5|-|TRBV7-2|-
TGTGCCAGCAGCTACCGCCAAGAGACCCAGTACTTC
CASSYRQETQYF
>TRBJ2-5|-|TRBV18|-
TGTGCCAGCTCACCCGGACAGGAGACCCAGTACTTC
CASSPGQETQYF
>TRBJ1-3|few|TRBV7-9|TRBD1
TGTGCCAGCAGCCCTTACAGGGGTTCTGGAAACACCATATATTTT
CASSPYRGSGNTIYF
>TRBJ1-1|once|TRBV5-6|-
TGTGCCAGTTCCAGGACCGGACCGATAAACAAGGAAGCTTTCTTT
CASSRTGPINKEAFF
>TRBJ1-2|-|TRBV30|-
TGTGCAGGGAGGTACAGGACAAGCATCTATGGCTACACCTTC
CAGRYRTSIYGYTF
>TRBJ1-2|-|TRBV27|-
TGTGCCAGCAGTGGACTGACGGATGGCTACACCTTC
CASSGLTDGYTF
>TRBJ2-1|-|TRBV7-9|-
TGTGCCAGCAGCTTAGCGCTAAGGTGGCCTCAAGGGCGCAATGAGCAGTTCTTC
CASSLALRWPQGRNEQFF
>TRBJ2-7|once|TRBV25-1|-
TGTGCCAGCAGTGACCCGGGACAACCTTTTTCCGAGCAGTACTTC
CASSDPGQPFSEQYF
>TRBJ2-3|-|TRBV11-3|-
TGTGCCAGCAGCCCCGGGCCCACAGATACGCAGTATTTT
CASSPGPTDTQYF
>TRBJ1-5|few|TRBV7-2|TRBD1
TGTGCCAGCAGCTCCGGACAGGGGGTTCAGCCCCAGCATTTT
CASSSGQGVQPQHF
>TRBJ1-4|-|TRBV5-6|-
TGTGCCAGCAGCTCCATACAGCGTATGAATGAAAAACTGTTTTTT
CASSSIQRMNEKLFF
>TRBJ2-7|-|TRBV11-2|-
TGTGCCAGCAGCTTCCTTGGGTACGAGCAGTACTTC
CASSFLGYEQYF
>TRBJ1-4|-|TRBV30|TRBD1
TGTGCCTGGAGTGTCAGGACAGGGGTTGAAAAACTGTTTTTT
CAWSVRTGVEKLFF
>TRBJ2-1|-|TRBV5-6|TRBD2
TGTGCCAGCAGCTTGTTTCGGACTAGCGGGGGGCCCGAGGGTGAGCAGTTCTTC
CASSLFRTSGGPEGEQFF
>TRBJ2-3|-|TRBV5-4|-
TGTGCCAGCAGCTTGGAAGGGCGGGAATCTTATACGCAGTATTTT
CASSLEGRESYTQYF
>TRBJ2-1|medium-sized|TRBV4-1|-
TGCGCCAGCAGCCATGAGGGAAATGAGCAGTTCTTC
CASSHEGNEQFF
>TRBJ2-3|-|TRBV10-3|TRBD1
TGTGCCATCAGTGCTCGGACAGGGGGCCGAGGAGATACGCAGTATTTT
CAISARTGGRGDTQYF
>TRBJ2-3|-|TRBV5-1|-
TGCGCCAGCAGCTTTGAGGGGAGAAGGGCAGATACGCAGTATTTT
CASSFEGRRADTQYF
>TRBJ2-2|-|TRBV9|-
TGTGCCACCCGAGTGAGGCAGAAGAACACCGGGGAGCTGTTTTTT
CATRVRQKNTGELFF
>TRBJ1-5|once|TRBV30|TRBD1
TGTGCCTGGACCAGGGGGGATAGCAATCAGCCCCAGCATTTT
CAWTRGDSNQPQHF
>TRBJ1-1|-|TRBV7-2|TRBD1
TGTGCCAGCAGCTTACAGGGGGCGAACACTGAAGCTTTCTTT
CASSLQGANTEAFF
>TRBJ1-6|-|TRBV19|TRBD1
TGTGCCAGTAGTACCCCGGACAGGGGGCCTTCACCCCTCCACTTT
CASSTPDRGPSPLHF
>TRBJ1-5|-|TRBV7-8|TRBD1
TGTGCCAGCAGCTTAGGAACAGGGGGTAACAATCAGCCCCAGCATTTT
CASSLGTGGNNQPQHF
>TRBJ1-1|-|TRBV21-1|-
TGTGCCAGCAGCAAAATGGGGACAGGGGGCTCTGAAGCTTTCTTT
CASSKMGTGGSEAFF
>TRBJ1-1|once|TRBV7-9|-
TGTGCCAGCAGCTTCCAGGCGACAAGCATGAACACTGAAGCTTTCTTT
CASSFQATSMNTEAFF
>TRBJ1-1|-|TRBV4-2|-
TGTGCCAGCAGCCAAGAGGGGGGGTACACTGAAGCTTTCTTT
CASSQEGGYTEAFF
>TRBJ1-4|few|TRBV4-2|-
TGTGCCAGCATGGCGGGGAATGAAAAACTGTTTTTT
CASMAGNEKLFF